One sample yielded the 17 T cell receptor beta chains listed below, sequenced in a study of shared clonotypes between healthy human individuals. Measured with immunoSEQ multiplex PCR; TCRdb has only the in-frame clones, and not every one. In the table there are some 1,600,000 clones, around 98% of which are singletons. Material for sequencing was naive CD4+ T cells sorted from blood. Specified subset: CD45RA+ positively selected. These receptor sequences come from a man aged 25-45 years in good health.

The chain carries TRBV25-1 and TRBJ1-2; no definite D call. Germline V gene lookup returns CDR1 MGHDK and CDR2 SYGVNS. This CDR3 is 14 amino acids long. Deletions cut 1 base from V and 1 base from J, with 7 bases between. The CDR3 DNA reads as TGTGCCAGCAGTGAATTCGGAAGTAACTATGGCTACACCTTC. This codes for CASSEFGSNYGYTF.

Points on this clone: The same CDR3 arises from other DNA sequences in this sample as well. The CDR3 spells CASSPGTSTYEQYF. The CDR3 DNA sequence: TGTGCCAGCAGCCCCGGGACTTCAACCTACGAGCAGTACTTC. V gene TRBV28 combines with J gene TRBJ2-7; D is possibly TRBD2 (6 bases). This CDR3 has 14 amino acids. Trimming removed 6 bases from V and 2 bases from J, with 14 bases in between. CDR1 and CDR2 from the germline V gene are MDHEN and SYDVKM.

This sequence joins TRBV29-1 and TRBJ2-7, with D perhaps TRBD1 (5 bases). The V end lost 4 bases, the J end lost 7 bases, and 17 bases lay between the germline ends. This CDR3 has 13 amino acids. Germline CDR1 reads SQVTM; CDR2 reads ANQGSEA. The CDR3 DNA sequence: TGCAGCGTTGGGGGCCCCTCGGCCGTGGAGCAGTACTTC. Translation gives CSVGGPSAVEQYF.

This rearrangement joins TRBV4-1 to TRBJ1-5; no clear D gene. CDR3 length: 13 residues. V was shortened by 4 bases and J by 5 bases, with 9 bases between the two germline ends. The germline gives CDR1 MGHRA, CDR2 YSYEKL. CDR3 protein: CASSLGRDQPQHF. As DNA, the CDR3 is TGCGCCAGCAGCCTTGGACGGGATCAGCCCCAGCATTTT.

The V call is TRBV5-1, the J call TRBJ2-2, with D tentatively TRBD2 (6 bases). Germline V gene data show CDR1 as SGHRS and CDR2 as YFSETQ. The CDR3 consists of 14 residues. The V end was cut by 4 bases, the J end by 7 bases, with 14 bases between. CDR3: CASSQGLLGGELFF. The CDR3 nucleotides are TGCGCCAGCAGCCAGGGACTTCTTGGCGGGGAGCTGTTTTTT.

Here the CDR3 reads CASSENAALPGETQYF. In DNA, the CDR3 is TGCGCCAGCAGTGAGAACGCAGCCCTTCCGGGGGAGACCCAGTACTTC. The chain uses TRBV10-1 and TRBJ2-5; perhaps TRBD2 as D (5 bases). Germline CDR1 reads WNHNN; CDR2 reads SYGVQD (reference sequence). Between the trimmed V and J ends, which lost 2 bases and 5 bases, there was a span of 18 bases. The CDR3 extends over 16 amino acids.

This chain joins TRBV18 and TRBJ2-6; TRBD2 aligns across 8 bases. CDR1 is KGHSH, CDR2 LQKENI, per germline. The CDR3 loop spans 16 amino acids. Germline trimming cut 3 bases from V and 2 bases from J; bases unmatched to any gene: 3. The chain's CDR3 is CASSPGGAAGANVLTF. Written as DNA, the CDR3 is TGTGCCAGCTCACCCGGGGGGGCGGCTGGGGCCAACGTCCTGACTTTC.

The rearrangement joins TRBV18 to TRBJ1-1; D ambiguous. The CDR3 runs to 17 residues. Germline V gene sequence: CDR1 KGHSH, CDR2 LQKENI. Trimming took off 2 bases at V and 0 bases at J, with 16 bases between the two ends. The CDR3 sequence is CASSPYQTEDMNTEAFF. The CDR3 bases are TGTGCCAGCTCACCATATCAAACAGAAGATATGAACACTGAAGCTTTCTTT.

This chain joins TRBV7-8 and TRBJ2-1; D might be TRBD1 or TRBD2, each matching 6 bases. The CDR3 is 13 residues long. V lost 8 bases, J lost 4 bases, and 12 bases lay in between. From germline, CDR1 is SGHVS and CDR2 FQNEAQ. CDR3 region: CASGGTFYNEQFF. In nucleotides, the CDR3 is TGTGCCAGCGGCGGGACATTTTACAATGAGCAGTTCTTC.

In DNA, the CDR3 is TGTGCCTCGACATCCCAGGGTCGGCGAGGCTACACCTTC. This encodes CASTSQGRRGYTF. The chain employs TRBV30 and TRBJ1-2; TRBD1 might be the D (5 bases). The germline CDR1 and CDR2 sequences are GTSNPN and SVGIG (reference sequence). CDR3 size: 13 residues. Trimming took off 7 bases at V and 8 bases at J, with 20 bases between the two ends. Supplemented by reference TRBV30 and TRBJ1-2, the full variable domain reads SQTIHQWPATLVQPVGSPLSLECTVEGTSNPNLYWYRQAAGRGLQLLFYSVGIGQISSEVPQNLSASRPQDRQFILSSKKLLLSDSGFYLCASTSQGRRGYTFGSGTRLTVV.

This sequence joins TRBV15 and TRBJ2-1; 7 positions agree with TRBD2. CDR3 length equals 15 residues. CDR1 LNHNV and CDR2 YYDKDF come from the germline V gene (reference sequence). The V and J ends lost 8 bases and 4 bases, in that order; junction bases with no gene match: 11. The CDR3 spells CATSRETSIYNEQFF. For the CDR3, the DNA is TGTGCCACCTCGCGGGAGACTAGCATATACAATGAGCAGTTCTTC.

CDR3: CASSLLGSVEFF. As DNA, the CDR3 is TGTGCCAGCAGTTTATTGGGGTCTGTGGAGTTCTTC. The rearrangement links TRBV28 to TRBJ2-1; D ambiguous. V was clipped by 1 base and J by 14 bases, with 12 bases between them. Germline V gene data show CDR1 as MDHEN and CDR2 as SYDVKM. The CDR3 spans 12 residues.

The rearrangement joins TRBV11-2 to TRBJ1-5; 9 positions agree with TRBD1. Germline V lookup: CDR1 SGHAT, CDR2 FQNNGV. V lost 1 base, J lost 5 bases, and 6 bases stayed unmatched. The CDR3 covers 16 residues. The CDR3 DNA follows: TGTGCCAGCAGCTTAGGTGACAGGGGGACTTATCAGCCCCAGCATTTT. Protein: CASSLGDRGTYQPQHF.

The chain employs TRBV29-1 and TRBJ2-3; 10 positions match TRBD2. V lost 6 bases to trimming and J lost 1 base; unmatched junction nucleotides: 4. The CDR3 is 14 residues long. Per germline, CDR1 SQVTM and CDR2 ANQGSEA. The CDR3 DNA is TGCAGCGTACCCCTAGCGGGGGGCACAGATACGCAGTATTTT. Protein product: CSVPLAGGTDTQYF.

Remarks on this clone: The sample has other DNA sequences that encode this CDR3 too. This chain uses TRBV5-4 with TRBJ2-5; D not resolved. The CDR3 runs 11 residues. Germline values: CDR1 SGHNT, CDR2 YYREEE (reference sequence). The V end was cut by 5 bases, the J end by 2 bases, with 4 bases between. CDR3 nucleotide sequence: TGTGCCAGCAGTTCGCAAGAGACCCAGTACTTC. Protein product: CASSSQETQYF.

The gene calls are TRBV11-2 and TRBJ2-7; D might be TRBD2 (5 bases). The CDR3 loop spans 17 amino acids. Trimming removed 5 bases from V and 0 bases from J, with 20 bases in between. CDR1 and CDR2 (germline): SGHAT, FQNNGV. This CDR3 is CASSQNLLALSSYEQYF. CDR3 nucleotides: TGTGCCAGCAGCCAAAACCTTCTAGCCTTGAGCTCCTACGAGCAGTACTTC.

This rearrangement joins TRBV10-2 to TRBJ1-3, with D perhaps TRBD1 (5 bases). Germline-derived CDR1 and CDR2 are WSHSY and SAAADI. The ends were cut back, 6 bases at V and 3 bases at J, with 12 bases in the middle. The CDR3 has 14 amino acids. The CDR3 coding sequence is TGCGCCAGCAGGACTCGGGGCGGTGGAAACACCATATATTTT. It is translated as CASRTRGGGNTIYF.